This T cell receptor beta chain originates from a study of shared clonotypes between healthy human individuals (dated by TCRdb to the early 2020s). Background on the whole study: The cohort included a few men and a couple of women between 18 and 49 years of age. For each donor, CD4 naive and CD4 memory were each given three plates, CD8 naive was given two plates, and CD8 memory was given one plate. Blood TCR repertoires of about 5 healthy adults were deeply sequenced to estimate repertoire size and the extent of clonotype sharing between individuals. Libraries were prepared and TCR repertoires were sequenced by different laboratories using diverse techniques, in order to increase sequencing depth and limit assay-specific biases. Leukapheresis yielded between about 0.85 and 10 billion PBMCs per donor.

CD8 naive samples were obtained by positive selection for CCR7 among CD45RO-negative cells, yielding a CD45RA+CCR7+ population from which TemRA cells were excluded. Donors were healthy HIV-negative adults with no recently reported acute infections or vaccinations. Every donor was a Caucasian adult residing in Nashville, Tennessee, USA. Blood was obtained by leukapheresis, after which PBMCs were separated by Ficoll-Histopaque density gradient centrifugation and cryopreserved in liquid nitrogen vapor phase. Analytical flow cytometry was used to check the purity and quantity of each magnetically sorted T cell population. Genomic DNA was isolated from every sorted fraction and measured by UV absorbance on a Nanodrop 2000c. At the junction V is shortened by 1 base and J by 2 bases, with 3 bases in between. The CDR3 measures 12 amino acids from cysteine to phenylalanine. Left in the record is the CDR3 DNA by itself, 36 bases read in frame from the first base. Per the germline V gene, SGHTA is the CDR1 and FQGNSA is the CDR2.

Regarding this clone: Its antigen is still unknown. This may be a read error, as it is one base from a much larger clone. Distinct nucleotide sequences in the sample also encode this CDR3.

Summary of the overall study and its limitations: Based on pairwise subsampling, the degree of clonotype sharing among donors was expected to be affected by sequencing depth. Even with the large sequencing depth, rarefaction of the sorted-subset datasets indicated that sequencing was incomplete. Larger estimated clonotype richness was generally found for naive subsets than for memory subsets. Sampling was restricted to blood, and TCR repertoires in tissues likely differ from the TCR repertoires found in blood. The small number of donors limited the genetic and exposure-history diversity represented. Across a handful of donors, around 5% of naive CD4, roughly 3.8% of naive CD8, 2.3% of memory CD4, and 0.4% to 0.45% of memory CD8 clonotypes were shared. Clonotypes shared by all four sorted-subset donors showed higher generation probabilities than non-shared clonotypes.

Using the deep immunoSEQ assay, multiplex PCR amplified TCR CDR3 regions from genomic DNA. For each cell subset, the extracted genomic DNA was distributed evenly across all wells of several immunoSEQ 96-well plates, and each plate served as one replicate. For sorted subsets, each replicate PCR was loaded with about 0.2 ug genomic DNA, equivalent to 25,000 to 35,000 T cell genomes. Purified libraries were measured with a Qubit 3.0 fluorometer, size-checked on a Bioanalyzer 2100, and measured again with the KAPA Library Quantification kit. Each immunoSEQ 96-well plate was sequenced on its own single-read 150-cycle Illumina NextSeq 550 flow cell. On the authors' methods: Because only junctional sequences without quality scores were contained in the immunoSEQ output, filtering matching that applied to full-length reads could not be performed. Sequences were annotated with PyIR, a Python wrapper for IgBLAST v1.9, using IMGT germline references to assign V/J genes and CDR3. Reads with weak V/J assignments (E-value above 1e-6), missing CDR3, stop codons, out-of-frame junctions, or ambiguous translated residues were removed. V3J clonotypes were defined by identical inferred V gene, J gene, and CDR3 amino acid sequence. The percentage overlap between two repertoires was calculated by dividing the number of shared unique clonotypes by the size of the smaller repertoire. Richness of each repertoire was evaluated using RTK rarefaction, the Chao1 estimator, and Recon v2.1 estimates of unobserved clonotypes. Generation probabilities for all TCRbeta clonotypes obtained by the gDNA method from several donors were computed using OLGA. TCRdb obtained this table from immuneACCESS and retained in-frame rearrangements with V and J assigned. These tables miss some clones; where compared with another copy, unresolved V genes account for less than half of the shortfall, and the remainder is unexplained. From that table come the V and J calls and clone size; the DNA was used to work out D and trimming. This sample lists about 2.1 million clones; around 95% were detected once. The leading ten clones occupy approximately 1.7% of the sample.

Recombination linked TRBV7-2 to TRBJ2-7, with the identity of the D gene unclear. The sequenced sample consisted of naive CD8+ T cells from PBMCs. The sample's cell subset or site label, decoded: CD45RA+CCR7+. The sequence derives from a man between 18 and 29 years old in good health. Some clones in this sample may be carry-over from other donors' samples. CDR3 loop: CASSLVAYEQYF. DNA sequence: TGTGCCAGCAGCTTAGTCGCCTACGAGCAGTACTTC.